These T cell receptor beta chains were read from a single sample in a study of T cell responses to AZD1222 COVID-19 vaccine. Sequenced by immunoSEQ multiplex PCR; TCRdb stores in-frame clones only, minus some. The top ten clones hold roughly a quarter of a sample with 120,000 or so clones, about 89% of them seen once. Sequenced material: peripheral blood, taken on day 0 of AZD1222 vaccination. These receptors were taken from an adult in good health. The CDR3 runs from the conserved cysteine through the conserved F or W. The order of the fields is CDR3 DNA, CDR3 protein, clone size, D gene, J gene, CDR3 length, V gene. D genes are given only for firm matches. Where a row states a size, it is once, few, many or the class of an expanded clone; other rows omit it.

cdr3_nt: TGCAGCGTTGATGGACTAGCGGGGGGCGGGGAGACCCAGTACTTC
cdr3_aa: CSVDGLAGGGETQYF
clone_size: .
d_call: TRBD2
j_call: TRBJ2-5
cdr3_length: 15
v_call: TRBV29-1

cdr3_nt: TGTGCTAGTGGTTTGGTAGGGGCGGGGAGAAACACTGAAGCTTTCTTT
cdr3_aa: CASGLVGAGRNTEAFF
clone_size: .
d_call: .
j_call: TRBJ1-1
cdr3_length: 16
v_call: TRBV12-5

cdr3_nt: TGTGCCAGCAGTGCGGAAACAGGGGTCGAGCAGTACTTC
cdr3_aa: CASSAETGVEQYF
clone_size: .
d_call: TRBD1
j_call: TRBJ2-7
cdr3_length: 13
v_call: TRBV2

cdr3_nt: TGTGCCAGCAGCTTAGTGGGGACGCCTACCTACAATGAGCAGTTCTTC
cdr3_aa: CASSLVGTPTYNEQFF
clone_size: .
d_call: .
j_call: TRBJ2-1
cdr3_length: 16
v_call: TRBV7-6

cdr3_nt: TGTGCCAGCAGTTACTCGGTGACAGCAACAGAAGCTTTCTTT
cdr3_aa: CASSYSVTATEAFF
clone_size: .
d_call: .
j_call: TRBJ1-1
cdr3_length: 14
v_call: TRBV6-2/TRBV6-3

cdr3_nt: TGTGCCAGCAGCTTATGGGCGGGGCCAGGGGAGCAGTACTTC
cdr3_aa: CASSLWAGPGEQYF
clone_size: .
d_call: .
j_call: TRBJ2-7
cdr3_length: 14
v_call: TRBV7-2

cdr3_nt: TGTGCCAGCAGCGGGCCGACAGGGGGCGCAGGGCTAGGGAATCAGCCCCAGCATTTT
cdr3_aa: CASSGPTGGAGLGNQPQHF
clone_size: few
d_call: TRBD1
j_call: TRBJ1-5
cdr3_length: 19
v_call: TRBV7-2

cdr3_nt: TGTGCCAGCAGTTCATACAATGAGCAGTTCTTC
cdr3_aa: CASSSYNEQFF
clone_size: few
d_call: .
j_call: TRBJ2-1
cdr3_length: 11
v_call: TRBV12-3/TRBV12-4

cdr3_nt: TGTGCCTGGAGCCGGACTTTGGGCTACACCTTC
cdr3_aa: CAWSRTLGYTF
clone_size: .
d_call: .
j_call: TRBJ1-2
cdr3_length: 11
v_call: TRBV30

cdr3_nt: TGTGCCAGCAGCGGACTAGCGGGATTAGGAAATGAGCAGTTCTTC
cdr3_aa: CASSGLAGLGNEQFF
clone_size: .
d_call: TRBD2
j_call: TRBJ2-1
cdr3_length: 15
v_call: TRBV7-2

cdr3_nt: TGTGCCAGCAGCCAAGACAGGGGGTCAACTAATGAAAAACTGTTTTTT
cdr3_aa: CASSQDRGSTNEKLFF
clone_size: .
d_call: TRBD1
j_call: TRBJ1-4
cdr3_length: 16
v_call: TRBV7-9

cdr3_nt: TGTGCCAGCAGTCCCCCGGGGTACGAGCAGTACTTC
cdr3_aa: CASSPPGYEQYF
clone_size: .
d_call: .
j_call: TRBJ2-7
cdr3_length: 12
v_call: TRBV12-3/TRBV12-4

cdr3_nt: TGTGCCAGCAGCTTCAGGGGGGTTAACACTGAAGCTTTCTTT
cdr3_aa: CASSFRGVNTEAFF
clone_size: .
d_call: TRBD1
j_call: TRBJ1-1
cdr3_length: 14
v_call: TRBV5-4

cdr3_nt: TGCGCCAGCAGCTTGGGAGGACATGAAGCTTTCTTT
cdr3_aa: CASSLGGHEAFF
clone_size: .
d_call: .
j_call: TRBJ1-1
cdr3_length: 12
v_call: TRBV5-1

cdr3_nt: TGTGCCAGCAGCTTATGGACAGAGCAGTACTTC
cdr3_aa: CASSLWTEQYF
clone_size: .
d_call: .
j_call: TRBJ2-7
cdr3_length: 11
v_call: TRBV13

cdr3_nt: TGCGCCAGCAGGTGGCTAGGCGGGACACTCTCCTATAATTCACCCCTCCACTTT
cdr3_aa: CASRWLGGTLSYNSPLHF
clone_size: .
d_call: .
j_call: TRBJ1-6
cdr3_length: 18
v_call: TRBV5-1

cdr3_nt: TGTGCCAGCAGTGATCAGGGATGGAATTCACCCCTCCACTTT
cdr3_aa: CASSDQGWNSPLHF
clone_size: .
d_call: .
j_call: TRBJ1-6
cdr3_length: 14
v_call: TRBV6-4

cdr3_nt: TGCGCCAGCAGCTTGGCGGGTGGGGAGCCCGGGGAGCTGTTTTTT
cdr3_aa: CASSLAGGEPGELFF
clone_size: few
d_call: .
j_call: TRBJ2-2
cdr3_length: 15
v_call: TRBV5-1

cdr3_nt: TGTGCCAGCAGCACCGGACTAGACACTGAAGCTTTCTTT
cdr3_aa: CASSTGLDTEAFF
clone_size: .
d_call: .
j_call: TRBJ1-1
cdr3_length: 13
v_call: TRBV11-2

cdr3_nt: TGTGCCAGCAGCCAAGAGGACAGATGTGGCTACACCTTC
cdr3_aa: CASSQEDRCGYTF
clone_size: .
d_call: .
j_call: TRBJ1-2
cdr3_length: 13
v_call: TRBV3-1/TRBV3-2

cdr3_nt: TGTGCCATCAGTAAGGACTCCTATGGAAACACCATATATTTT
cdr3_aa: CAISKDSYGNTIYF
clone_size: .
d_call: .
j_call: TRBJ1-3
cdr3_length: 14
v_call: TRBV10-3

cdr3_nt: TGTGCCAGCTCACCACCGACAGGGGTTCTGGGTGGCTACACCTTC
cdr3_aa: CASSPPTGVLGGYTF
clone_size: .
d_call: TRBD1
j_call: TRBJ1-2
cdr3_length: 15
v_call: TRBV18

cdr3_nt: TGTGCCAGCAGCCCCTCTTATGGCTACACCTTC
cdr3_aa: CASSPSYGYTF
clone_size: .
d_call: .
j_call: TRBJ1-2
cdr3_length: 11
v_call: TRBV7-2

cdr3_nt: TGCAGTGCAATACAGGGGAATGAGCAGTTCTTC
cdr3_aa: CSAIQGNEQFF
clone_size: .
d_call: TRBD1
j_call: TRBJ2-1
cdr3_length: 11
v_call: TRBV20-1

cdr3_nt: TGTGCCAGCAGCACCGGACAGGGAGTTTCTGGGGCCAACGTCCTGACTTTC
cdr3_aa: CASSTGQGVSGANVLTF
clone_size: .
d_call: TRBD1
j_call: TRBJ2-6
cdr3_length: 17
v_call: TRBV7-9

cdr3_nt: TGTGCCAGCAGTTACCCCCTCGACAGTAACTATGGCTACACCTTC
cdr3_aa: CASSYPLDSNYGYTF
clone_size: .
d_call: .
j_call: TRBJ1-2
cdr3_length: 15
v_call: TRBV6-6

cdr3_nt: TGTGCCAGCAGTTTAGGGGAATCCGGCTACACCTTC
cdr3_aa: CASSLGESGYTF
clone_size: .
d_call: .
j_call: TRBJ1-2
cdr3_length: 12
v_call: TRBV12-3/TRBV12-4

cdr3_nt: TGTGCCAGCAGCCTCGGGACCTCCAACTCCTACGAGCAGTACTTC
cdr3_aa: CASSLGTSNSYEQYF
clone_size: .
d_call: .
j_call: TRBJ2-7
cdr3_length: 15
v_call: TRBV7-8

cdr3_nt: TGTGCCAGCCAACTAGCGGGGGGCAACACCGGGGAGCTGTTTTTT
cdr3_aa: CASQLAGGNTGELFF
clone_size: .
d_call: TRBD2
j_call: TRBJ2-2
cdr3_length: 15
v_call: TRBV7-3

cdr3_nt: TGTGCCAGCAGCCAATATATTAGCGGGGGTGAGACCCAGTACTTC
cdr3_aa: CASSQYISGGETQYF
clone_size: .
d_call: TRBD2
j_call: TRBJ2-5
cdr3_length: 15
v_call: TRBV4-2

cdr3_nt: TGTGCCAGCAGCCCAGGGTTTTCCACAGATACGCAGTATTTT
cdr3_aa: CASSPGFSTDTQYF
clone_size: .
d_call: .
j_call: TRBJ2-3
cdr3_length: 14
v_call: TRBV14

cdr3_nt: TGCAGTGCCAGTAGCGGGAGAGGGGGCAATGAGCAGTTCTTC
cdr3_aa: CSASSGRGGNEQFF
clone_size: .
d_call: TRBD2
j_call: TRBJ2-1
cdr3_length: 14
v_call: TRBV20-1

cdr3_nt: TGCGCCAGCAGCTGGACACCATTAGGAGATACGCAGTATTTT
cdr3_aa: CASSWTPLGDTQYF
clone_size: .
d_call: .
j_call: TRBJ2-3
cdr3_length: 14
v_call: TRBV5-1

cdr3_nt: TGTGCCAGCAGCCAAGGGCAGGGTGGTGGCGGCTCCTATAATTCACCCCTCCACTTT
cdr3_aa: CASSQGQGGGGSYNSPLHF
clone_size: .
d_call: .
j_call: TRBJ1-6
cdr3_length: 19
v_call: TRBV4-2

cdr3_nt: TGTGCCAGCAGTGCCAGGGATGAGCAGTTCTTC
cdr3_aa: CASSARDEQFF
clone_size: .
d_call: .
j_call: TRBJ2-1
cdr3_length: 11
v_call: TRBV2

cdr3_nt: TGTGCCATCAGTGAGTCGGTGGGGACAGTAAACACTGAAGCTTTCTTT
cdr3_aa: CAISESVGTVNTEAFF
clone_size: .
d_call: TRBD1
j_call: TRBJ1-1
cdr3_length: 16
v_call: TRBV10-3

cdr3_nt: TGCGCCAGCAGCTTGCAGGGGATAGCGCCTAACACTGAAGCTTTCTTT
cdr3_aa: CASSLQGIAPNTEAFF
clone_size: .
d_call: .
j_call: TRBJ1-1
cdr3_length: 16
v_call: TRBV5-1

cdr3_nt: TGTGCCAGCAGTGGGGGGCCCTCTCACCGTCGTAGGGCCAACGTCCTGACTTTC
cdr3_aa: CASSGGPSHRRRANVLTF
clone_size: .
d_call: .
j_call: TRBJ2-6
cdr3_length: 18
v_call: TRBV6-1

cdr3_nt: TGTGCCAGCAGCTTAGAACGGGGCAACAATCAGCCCCAGCATTTT
cdr3_aa: CASSLERGNNQPQHF
clone_size: .
d_call: .
j_call: TRBJ1-5
cdr3_length: 15
v_call: TRBV7-8

cdr3_nt: TGTGCCAGCAGCCTCTATCTGAGAAACACCATATATTTT
cdr3_aa: CASSLYLRNTIYF
clone_size: once
d_call: .
j_call: TRBJ1-3
cdr3_length: 13
v_call: TRBV7-8

cdr3_nt: TGTGCCAGCAGGACCCCCGGACTTAGTTTGGCTCAGTACTTC
cdr3_aa: CASRTPGLSLAQYF
clone_size: .
d_call: .
j_call: TRBJ2-5
cdr3_length: 14
v_call: TRBV28

cdr3_nt: TGCGCCAGCAACCTAGGGGGGGCCACCGGGGAGCTGTTTTTT
cdr3_aa: CASNLGGATGELFF
clone_size: .
d_call: .
j_call: TRBJ2-2
cdr3_length: 14
v_call: TRBV5-1

cdr3_nt: TGTGCCAGCAGCACTAGCGGGATGGTAGATACGCAGTATTTT
cdr3_aa: CASSTSGMVDTQYF
clone_size: .
d_call: TRBD2
j_call: TRBJ2-3
cdr3_length: 14
v_call: TRBV7-3